Listed below are T cell receptor beta chains from one sample, sequenced in a study of blood T cell repertoires in COVID-19. Clones were sequenced by immunoSEQ multiplex PCR, and TCRdb holds only the in-frame ones, with some missing. The table lists about 330,000 clones, 88% of them singletons. The sequenced sample was peripheral blood. These receptors were taken from a woman aged 45-59 years with active or convalescent COVID-19. Each CDR3 is given with its conserved first and last residue. A D gene is named only where the DNA matches it firmly. Only some rows state a clone size, as once, few, many or a class for expanded clones.

d_gene: -; j_gene: TRBJ1-1; abundance: few; v_gene: TRBV6-6; CDR3nt: TGTGCCAGCAGTTACCCAGCGGGTGCTGGGGCTGAAGCTTTCTTT; CDR3aa: CASSYPAGAGAEAFF
d_gene: -; j_gene: TRBJ2-3; abundance: -; v_gene: TRBV14; CDR3nt: TGTGCCAGCAGCCACGTTGTCGGGAGAGGCACAGATACGCAGTATTTT; CDR3aa: CASSHVVGRGTDTQYF
d_gene: -; j_gene: TRBJ1-2; abundance: -; v_gene: TRBV15; CDR3nt: TGTGCCACCAGCCGTGACAGGTACGTCGGCTATGGCTACACCTTC; CDR3aa: CATSRDRYVGYGYTF
d_gene: TRBD2; j_gene: TRBJ2-1; abundance: -; v_gene: TRBV5-1; CDR3nt: TGCGCCAGCAGCTACACTAGCGGGGGATCCTACAATGAGCAGTTCTTC; CDR3aa: CASSYTSGGSYNEQFF
d_gene: TRBD1; j_gene: TRBJ1-3; abundance: -; v_gene: TRBV19; CDR3nt: TGTGCCAGTAGACGCCCGTGGGACAGCCTTGGAAACACCATATATTTT; CDR3aa: CASRRPWDSLGNTIYF
d_gene: TRBD1; j_gene: TRBJ1-4; abundance: -; v_gene: TRBV4-2; CDR3nt: TGTGCCAGCAGCCAAACGGGACAGGGGAATGAAAAACTGTTTTTT; CDR3aa: CASSQTGQGNEKLFF
d_gene: TRBD1; j_gene: TRBJ1-5; abundance: -; v_gene: TRBV30; CDR3nt: TGTGCCTGGGGACCGGGACAGGGTAGTCAGCCCCAGCATTTT; CDR3aa: CAWGPGQGSQPQHF
d_gene: -; j_gene: TRBJ1-2; abundance: -; v_gene: TRBV12-5; CDR3nt: TGTGCTAGTGGTCCCACAGGGCTCTACACCTTC; CDR3aa: CASGPTGLYTF
d_gene: -; j_gene: TRBJ1-5; abundance: -; v_gene: TRBV30; CDR3nt: TGTGCCTGGAGTGGGGGCTGGGATCAGCCCCAGCATTTT; CDR3aa: CAWSGGWDQPQHF
d_gene: -; j_gene: TRBJ1-1; abundance: -; v_gene: TRBV7-8; CDR3nt: TGTGCCAGCAGCTTTAGACGACAGACTAACACTGAAGCTTTCTTT; CDR3aa: CASSFRRQTNTEAFF
d_gene: -; j_gene: TRBJ1-2; abundance: -; v_gene: TRBV27; CDR3nt: TGTGCCAGCAGTTCCACAGGGTCCCACTATGGCTACACCTTC; CDR3aa: CASSSTGSHYGYTF
d_gene: -; j_gene: TRBJ1-5; abundance: -; v_gene: TRBV10-3; CDR3nt: TGTGCCATCAGTGAGTCTGACACTAGCAATCAGCCCCAGCATTTT; CDR3aa: CAISESDTSNQPQHF
d_gene: TRBD2; j_gene: TRBJ2-1; abundance: -; v_gene: TRBV7-9; CDR3nt: TGTGCCAGCAGCCCCGCTAGCGGCCCGCTCTCCTACAATGAGCAGTTCTTC; CDR3aa: CASSPASGPLSYNEQFF
d_gene: -; j_gene: TRBJ1-1; abundance: -; v_gene: TRBV3-1/TRBV3-2; CDR3nt: TGTGCCAGCAGCCGACGGACAGTTATAAACACTGAAGCTTTCTTT; CDR3aa: CASSRRTVINTEAFF
d_gene: TRBD2; j_gene: TRBJ2-3; abundance: few; v_gene: TRBV5-1; CDR3nt: TGCGCCAGCAGTCACGGGACGGCGGGGGGCACAGATACGCAGTATTTT; CDR3aa: CASSHGTAGGTDTQYF
d_gene: -; j_gene: TRBJ1-4; abundance: -; v_gene: TRBV27; CDR3nt: TGTGCCAGCAGTCCCTATTCGACAGGCGTTAATGAAAAACTGTTTTTT; CDR3aa: CASSPYSTGVNEKLFF
d_gene: TRBD2; j_gene: TRBJ2-1; abundance: -; v_gene: TRBV5-1; CDR3nt: TGCGCCAGCAGCTTGATTCCGGGACTATTTTCAAATGAGCAGTTCTTC; CDR3aa: CASSLIPGLFSNEQFF
d_gene: -; j_gene: TRBJ2-7; abundance: -; v_gene: TRBV19; CDR3nt: TGTGCCAGTAGCCTCTGGGCAGGGGGGCGTTACGAGCAGTACTTC; CDR3aa: CASSLWAGGRYEQYF
d_gene: -; j_gene: TRBJ2-2; abundance: -; v_gene: TRBV5-5; CDR3nt: TGTGCCAGCAGCTTGGCCGGGGAGACCGGGGAGCTGTTTTTT; CDR3aa: CASSLAGETGELFF
d_gene: -; j_gene: TRBJ2-1; abundance: -; v_gene: TRBV7-9; CDR3nt: TGTGCCAGCAGCTTAGTTCCTAAACAGGGTCTCGTTGGGAATGAGCAGTTCTTC; CDR3aa: CASSLVPKQGLVGNEQFF
d_gene: -; j_gene: TRBJ2-2; abundance: -; v_gene: TRBV6-7; CDR3nt: TGTGCCACCAAAGGGACTTTACACCGGGGAGCTGTTTTT; CDR3aa: CATKGTLHRGAVF
d_gene: -; j_gene: TRBJ2-5; abundance: few; v_gene: TRBV6-2/TRBV6-3; CDR3nt: TGTGCCAGCAGTTTGGGATCGGGGAAAGCGGAGACCCAGTACTTC; CDR3aa: CASSLGSGKAETQYF
d_gene: TRBD1; j_gene: TRBJ2-1; abundance: -; v_gene: TRBV7-9; CDR3nt: TGTGCCAGCAGCTCCCGACAGGGCACCTACAATGAGCAGTTCTTC; CDR3aa: CASSSRQGTYNEQFF
d_gene: -; j_gene: TRBJ2-7; abundance: -; v_gene: TRBV30; CDR3nt: TGTGCCTGGAGTTCGGGGATCTCCTACGAGCAGTACTTC; CDR3aa: CAWSSGISYEQYF
d_gene: -; j_gene: TRBJ2-2; abundance: -; v_gene: TRBV7-2; CDR3nt: TGTGCCAGCAGCCTTGCCCAAAGGGGCACCGGGGAGCTGTTTTTT; CDR3aa: CASSLAQRGTGELFF
d_gene: -; j_gene: TRBJ1-1; abundance: -; v_gene: TRBV30; CDR3nt: TGTGCCTGGAGTGTGTCTTTAGGTTTTGCGGGAGCTTTCTTT; CDR3aa: CAWSVSLGFAGAFF
d_gene: TRBD2; j_gene: TRBJ2-3; abundance: -; v_gene: TRBV6-2/TRBV6-3; CDR3nt: TGTGCCAGCAGTTTTAGCGGGAGTTGGTATACGCAGTATTTT; CDR3aa: CASSFSGSWYTQYF
d_gene: -; j_gene: TRBJ1-3; abundance: few; v_gene: TRBV30; CDR3nt: TGTGCCTCAAACAGTCGCTCTGGAAACACCATATATTTT; CDR3aa: CASNSRSGNTIYF
d_gene: TRBD2; j_gene: TRBJ2-7; abundance: -; v_gene: TRBV6-5; CDR3nt: TGTGCCAGCAGTTCCTTTAGCGGGAGGGCCCCCTACGAGCAGTACTTC; CDR3aa: CASSSFSGRAPYEQYF
d_gene: -; j_gene: TRBJ2-7; abundance: -; v_gene: TRBV2; CDR3nt: TGTGCCAGCAGTGATCCGGCAGGCCCCCAGGGCTACGAGCAGTACTTC; CDR3aa: CASSDPAGPQGYEQYF
d_gene: TRBD1; j_gene: TRBJ2-1; abundance: -; v_gene: TRBV15; CDR3nt: TGTGCCGTAAAGGGGGCAAACAATGAGCAGTTCTTC; CDR3aa: CAVKGANNEQFF
d_gene: TRBD1; j_gene: TRBJ1-5; abundance: -; v_gene: TRBV6-5; CDR3nt: TGTGCCAGCAGTAAAAACGGACAGGGCAATCAGCCCCAGCATTTT; CDR3aa: CASSKNGQGNQPQHF
d_gene: TRBD1; j_gene: TRBJ1-4; abundance: -; v_gene: TRBV29-1; CDR3nt: TGCAGCTTCCTGCAGGGGGATGAAAAACTGTTTTTT; CDR3aa: CSFLQGDEKLFF
d_gene: -; j_gene: TRBJ1-6; abundance: -; v_gene: TRBV27; CDR3nt: TGTGCCAGCAGTTTATTCCAATCGACAGGAGGTTCACCCCTCCACTTT; CDR3aa: CASSLFQSTGGSPLHF
d_gene: -; j_gene: TRBJ2-6; abundance: -; v_gene: TRBV7-8; CDR3nt: TGTGCCAGCAGCAGGGGGTATTCTGGGGCCAACGTCCTGACTTTC; CDR3aa: CASSRGYSGANVLTF
d_gene: TRBD2; j_gene: TRBJ2-3; abundance: -; v_gene: TRBV9; CDR3nt: TGTGCCAGCAGCGTAGCTACAGGACTAGCGGGATTCACAGATACGCAGTATTTT; CDR3aa: CASSVATGLAGFTDTQYF
d_gene: -; j_gene: TRBJ2-3; abundance: once; v_gene: TRBV6-1; CDR3nt: TGTGCCAGCAGTGAACCTCTGGACAACACAGATACGCAGTATTTT; CDR3aa: CASSEPLDNTDTQYF
d_gene: -; j_gene: TRBJ1-1; abundance: -; v_gene: TRBV9; CDR3nt: TGTGCCAGCAGCGTAGCGGGCGCGGGGATTTCGGACACTGAAGCTTTCTTT; CDR3aa: CASSVAGAGISDTEAFF
d_gene: TRBD2; j_gene: TRBJ2-4; abundance: -; v_gene: TRBV7-6; CDR3nt: TGTGCCAGCAGCTTAATTCCGCCTCAAGCGGGAGGGCCCCTTAGAAACATTCAGTACTTC; CDR3aa: CASSLIPPQAGGPLRNIQYF
d_gene: -; j_gene: TRBJ2-3; abundance: -; v_gene: TRBV5-8; CDR3nt: TGTGCCAGCAGCTTGGGGGGCAGGGGCCACACAGATACGCAGTATTTT; CDR3aa: CASSLGGRGHTDTQYF
d_gene: -; j_gene: TRBJ1-2; abundance: -; v_gene: TRBV29-1; CDR3nt: TGCAGCGTGTACAGGGATAGTTATGGCTACACCTTC; CDR3aa: CSVYRDSYGYTF
d_gene: TRBD1; j_gene: TRBJ2-5; abundance: -; v_gene: TRBV6-5; CDR3nt: TGTGCCAGCAGCGGACAGGGCGGCGGAGAGACCCAGTACTTC; CDR3aa: CASSGQGGGETQYF
d_gene: -; j_gene: TRBJ2-7; abundance: few; v_gene: TRBV6-5; CDR3nt: TGTGCCAGCAGTCGAGGACAGAGCTACGAGCAGTACTTC; CDR3aa: CASSRGQSYEQYF
d_gene: TRBD1; j_gene: TRBJ2-3; abundance: -; v_gene: TRBV5-4; CDR3nt: TGTGCCAGCAGTCTGAGAATCGGACAGGGAACAGATACGCAGTATTTT; CDR3aa: CASSLRIGQGTDTQYF
d_gene: -; j_gene: TRBJ1-1; abundance: -; v_gene: TRBV19; CDR3nt: TGTGCCAGTAGGACATTCGGCTCGAACACTGAAGCTTTCTTT; CDR3aa: CASRTFGSNTEAFF
d_gene: TRBD1; j_gene: TRBJ1-3; abundance: -; v_gene: TRBV4-1; CDR3nt: TGCGCCAGCAGCCAAGTAACACAGGGGGGAAACACCATATATTTT; CDR3aa: CASSQVTQGGNTIYF
d_gene: -; j_gene: TRBJ2-6; abundance: -; v_gene: TRBV5-6; CDR3nt: TGTGCCAGCAGCCAGGTTGACTCTGGGGCCAACGTCCTGACTTTC; CDR3aa: CASSQVDSGANVLTF
d_gene: -; j_gene: TRBJ2-2; abundance: -; v_gene: TRBV2; CDR3nt: TGTGCCAGCAGGGACAGTCCAACCGGGGAGCTGTTTTTT; CDR3aa: CASRDSPTGELFF
d_gene: -; j_gene: TRBJ2-1; abundance: -; v_gene: TRBV6-2/TRBV6-3; CDR3nt: TGTGCCAGCAGCATCTTAAACAATGAGCAGTTCTTC; CDR3aa: CASSILNNEQFF
d_gene: -; j_gene: TRBJ2-7; abundance: -; v_gene: TRBV9; CDR3nt: TGTGCCAGCAGCGTAGCCCCAGGGCTGGACGAGCAGTACTTC; CDR3aa: CASSVAPGLDEQYF
d_gene: -; j_gene: TRBJ2-3; abundance: -; v_gene: TRBV2; CDR3nt: TGTGCCAGCAGTGAACTAGTTTACACAGATACGCAGTATTTT; CDR3aa: CASSELVYTDTQYF
d_gene: -; j_gene: TRBJ1-4; abundance: -; v_gene: TRBV30; CDR3nt: TGTGCCTGGATTGGCAGGGGAGAGGAAAAACTGTTTTTT; CDR3aa: CAWIGRGEEKLFF
d_gene: TRBD1; j_gene: TRBJ2-1; abundance: once; v_gene: TRBV27; CDR3nt: TGTGCCAGCAGCAGCGGACAGGGCCCCCTACTTTACAATGAGCAGTTCTTC; CDR3aa: CASSSGQGPLLYNEQFF
d_gene: -; j_gene: TRBJ1-1; abundance: -; v_gene: TRBV28; CDR3nt: TGTGCCAGCAGTTTATTGGGGAGGGGGAGGGACACTGAAGCTTTCTTT; CDR3aa: CASSLLGRGRDTEAFF
d_gene: TRBD1; j_gene: TRBJ1-4; abundance: -; v_gene: TRBV5-4; CDR3nt: TGTGCCAGCAGCTTTGACAGGGGGGATGAAAAACTGTTTTTT; CDR3aa: CASSFDRGDEKLFF
d_gene: -; j_gene: TRBJ2-1; abundance: -; v_gene: TRBV6-2/TRBV6-3; CDR3nt: TGTGCCAGCAGTCCGGCGGGGTCCCGCAATGAGCAGTTCTTC; CDR3aa: CASSPAGSRNEQFF
d_gene: TRBD2; j_gene: TRBJ2-1; abundance: -; v_gene: TRBV4-3; CDR3nt: TGCGCCAGCAGCCAAGATCGAGGGACTAGCGGGAGGGACAATGAGCAGTTCTTC; CDR3aa: CASSQDRGTSGRDNEQFF
d_gene: -; j_gene: TRBJ1-1; abundance: -; v_gene: TRBV3-1/TRBV3-2; CDR3nt: TGTGCCAGCAGCCAAGCGGGGGGGATAATCACTGAAGCTTTCTTT; CDR3aa: CASSQAGGIITEAFF
d_gene: -; j_gene: TRBJ1-1; abundance: -; v_gene: TRBV18; CDR3nt: TGTGCCAGCTCACCACTAATCGGCGCGGATGAAGCTTTCTTT; CDR3aa: CASSPLIGADEAFF
d_gene: -; j_gene: TRBJ2-3; abundance: few; v_gene: TRBV6-5; CDR3nt: TGTGCCAGCAGAGTCTGGACTTCTTTAAGAGATACGCAGTATTTT; CDR3aa: CASRVWTSLRDTQYF